This TCR beta chain was sequenced for a study of shared T cell receptors in the human thymus. Repertoires were generated with immunoSEQ multiplex PCR, while TCRdb's copy carries only in-frame clones and drops some. The sample carries hundreds of thousands of clones, approximately 87% recorded once. Trimming took off 4 bases at V and 10 bases at J, with 11 bases between the two ends. This CDR3 contains 12 residues. Germline-derived CDR1 and CDR2 are KGHSH and LQKENI. This sample was also put to use in a study of human thymus T cells. That investigation notes: Samples came from healthy Finnish infants during open corrective cardiac surgery. It was from resections taken during corrective heart surgery that the thymus tissue came. Across thymic and blood repertoires, the usage of V and J genes appeared to be biased. Thymic TCR repertoires of unrelated people reportedly overlapped highly.

Sequences were obtained from thymocytes. V and J are TRBV18 and TRBJ2-1; D is perhaps TRBD1 (5 bases). The receptor comes from a boy younger than two with a congenital heart defect. CDR3 nucleotides: TGTGCCAGCTCACTGCAGGGTTGGGAGCAGTTCTTC. It translates to CASSLQGWEQFF.